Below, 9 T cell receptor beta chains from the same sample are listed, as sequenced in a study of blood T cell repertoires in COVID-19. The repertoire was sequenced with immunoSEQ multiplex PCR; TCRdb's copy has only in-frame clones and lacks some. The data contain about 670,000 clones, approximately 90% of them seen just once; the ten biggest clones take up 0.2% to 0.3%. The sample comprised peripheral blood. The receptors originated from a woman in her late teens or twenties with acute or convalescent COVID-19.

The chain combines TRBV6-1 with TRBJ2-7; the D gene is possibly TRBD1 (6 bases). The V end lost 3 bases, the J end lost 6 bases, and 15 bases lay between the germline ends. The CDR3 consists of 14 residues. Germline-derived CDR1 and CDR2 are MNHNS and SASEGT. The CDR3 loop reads CASSEDRRASEQYF. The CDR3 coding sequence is TGTGCCAGCAGTGAGGACAGAAGGGCCTCCGAGCAGTACTTC.

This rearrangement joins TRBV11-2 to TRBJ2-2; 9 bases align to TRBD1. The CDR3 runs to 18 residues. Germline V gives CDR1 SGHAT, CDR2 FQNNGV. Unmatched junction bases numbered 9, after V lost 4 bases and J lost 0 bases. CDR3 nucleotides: TGTGCCAGCAGCTGGGGGGGGACAGGGATGACGAACACCGGGGAGCTGTTTTTT. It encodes CASSWGGTGMTNTGELFF.

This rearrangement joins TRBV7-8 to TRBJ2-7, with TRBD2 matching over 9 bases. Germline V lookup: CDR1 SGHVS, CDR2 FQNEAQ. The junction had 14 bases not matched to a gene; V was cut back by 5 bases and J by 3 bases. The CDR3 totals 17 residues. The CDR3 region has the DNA TGTGCCAGCAGCCTCCCCCCCCAGCGGGGGGCCCACTACGAGCAGTACTTC. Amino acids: CASSLPPQRGAHYEQYF.

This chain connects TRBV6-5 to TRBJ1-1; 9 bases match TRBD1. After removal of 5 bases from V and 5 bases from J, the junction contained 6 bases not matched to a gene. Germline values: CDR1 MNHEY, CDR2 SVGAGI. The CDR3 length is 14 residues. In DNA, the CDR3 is TGTGCCAGCAGTAACGACAGGGGGGGGACTGAAGCTTTCTTT. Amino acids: CASSNDRGGTEAFF.

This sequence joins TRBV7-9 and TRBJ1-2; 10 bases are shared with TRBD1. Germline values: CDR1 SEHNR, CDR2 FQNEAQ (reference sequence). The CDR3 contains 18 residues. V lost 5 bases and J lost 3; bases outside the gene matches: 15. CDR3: CASSPVTGTGARDYGYTF. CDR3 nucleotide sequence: TGTGCCAGCAGCCCCGTTACCGGGACAGGGGCTCGGGACTATGGCTACACCTTC.

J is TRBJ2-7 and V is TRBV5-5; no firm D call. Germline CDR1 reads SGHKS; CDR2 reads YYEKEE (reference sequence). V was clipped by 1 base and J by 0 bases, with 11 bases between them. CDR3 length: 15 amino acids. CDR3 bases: TGTGCCAGCAGCTTGTTCACAGTCTCCTCCTACGAGCAGTACTTC. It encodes CASSLFTVSSYEQYF.

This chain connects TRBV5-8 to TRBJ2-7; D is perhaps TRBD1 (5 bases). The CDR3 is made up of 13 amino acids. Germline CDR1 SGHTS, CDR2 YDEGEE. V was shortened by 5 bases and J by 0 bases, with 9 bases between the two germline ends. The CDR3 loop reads CASRQAYSYEQYF. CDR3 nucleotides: TGTGCCAGCAGACAGGCGTACTCCTACGAGCAGTACTTC.

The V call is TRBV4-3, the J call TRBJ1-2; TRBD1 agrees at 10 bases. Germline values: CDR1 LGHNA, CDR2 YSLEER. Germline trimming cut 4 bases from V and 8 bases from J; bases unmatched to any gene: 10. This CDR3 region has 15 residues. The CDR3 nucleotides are TGCGCCAGCAGCCGCGAGGGACAGGGGTTGGGAGGCTACACCTTC. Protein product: CASSREGQGLGGYTF.

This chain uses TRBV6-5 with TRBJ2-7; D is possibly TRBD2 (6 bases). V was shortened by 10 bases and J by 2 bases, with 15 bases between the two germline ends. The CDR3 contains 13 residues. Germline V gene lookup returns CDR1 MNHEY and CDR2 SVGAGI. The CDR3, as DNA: TGTGCCACTGGGAGGACCGCAACCTACGAGCAGTACTTC. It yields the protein CATGRTATYEQYF.